Listed below are T cell receptor beta chains from one sample, sequenced in a study of blood T cells in healthy people across ages. Each CDR3 protein gets one entry after TCRdb re-called the 5' RACE reads with MiXCR. The sample holds 730,000 or so distinct CDR3 sequences, 40% to 45% seen once. Sequencing was carried out using blood. The origin of the receptors is a man at least 80 years old in good health. Each CDR3 is given with its conserved first and last residue. The order of the fields is D gene, V gene, J gene, clone size, CDR3 protein, CDR3 DNA. A D gene is named only where the DNA matches it firmly. Only some rows state a clone size, as once, few, many or a class for expanded clones.

D gene: TRBD2; V gene: TRBV24-1; J gene: TRBJ2-3; clone size: .; CDR3 protein: CATSQPGLAGGYDTQYF; CDR3 DNA: TGTGCCACCAGCCAACCGGGACTAGCGGGGGGATACGATACGCAGTATTTT
D gene: TRBD1; V gene: TRBV7-9; J gene: TRBJ1-2; clone size: .; CDR3 protein: CASSVAGTGGNYGYTF; CDR3 DNA: TGTGCCAGCAGCGTGGCCGGGACAGGGGGCAACTATGGCTACACCTTC
D gene: TRBD1; V gene: TRBV20-1; J gene: TRBJ2-3; clone size: .; CDR3 protein: CSVKGQGLTTDTQYF; CDR3 DNA: TGCAGTGTGAAAGGACAGGGCCTTACCACAGATACGCAGTATTTT
D gene: TRBD1; V gene: TRBV6-6; J gene: TRBJ1-6; clone size: once; CDR3 protein: CASSSPGQYNSPLHF; CDR3 DNA: TGTGCCAGCAGTTCCCCGGGACAGTATAATTCACCCCTCCACTTT
D gene: .; V gene: TRBV21-1; J gene: TRBJ2-5; clone size: few; CDR3 protein: CALVPGGMREQYF; CDR3 DNA: TGTGCCCTGGTCCCAGGGGGCATGAGGGAGCAGTACTTC
D gene: .; V gene: TRBV9; J gene: TRBJ2-1; clone size: few; CDR3 protein: CASSRDAVNNEQFF; CDR3 DNA: TGTGCCAGCAGCCGTGACGCAGTGAACAATGAGCAGTTCTTC
D gene: .; V gene: TRBV27; J gene: TRBJ2-1; clone size: few; CDR3 protein: CASRRLQGSNEQFF; CDR3 DNA: TGTGCCAGCAGACGGCTCCAAGGGTCCAATGAGCAGTTCTTC
D gene: TRBD2; V gene: TRBV20-1; J gene: TRBJ2-5; clone size: many; CDR3 protein: CSARWASGQETQYF; CDR3 DNA: TGCAGTGCTAGATGGGCTAGCGGCCAAGAGACCCAGTACTTC
D gene: .; V gene: TRBV3-1; J gene: TRBJ2-1; clone size: .; CDR3 protein: CASSRGGQVPYNEQFF; CDR3 DNA: TGTGCCAGCAGCCGGGGGGGACAGGTACCGTACAATGAGCAGTTCTTC
D gene: TRBD2; V gene: TRBV20-1; J gene: TRBJ2-1; clone size: .; CDR3 protein: CSEERERYNGQFF; CDR3 DNA: TGCAGTGAGGAGCGGGAGAGATACAATGGGCAGTTCTTC
D gene: TRBD1; V gene: TRBV20-1; J gene: TRBJ2-7; clone size: .; CDR3 protein: CSARGPGQGAYEQYF; CDR3 DNA: TGCAGTGCTAGAGGTCCGGGACAGGGGGCCTACGAGCAGTACTTC
D gene: .; V gene: TRBV2; J gene: TRBJ2-1; clone size: .; CDR3 protein: CASRVWGNEQFF; CDR3 DNA: TGTGCCAGCCGCGTATGGGGGAATGAGCAGTTCTTC
D gene: .; V gene: TRBV7-9; J gene: TRBJ2-3; clone size: few; CDR3 protein: CASSPRDSVSTDTQYF; CDR3 DNA: TGTGCCAGCAGCCCCCGGGACTCCGTTAGCACAGATACGCAGTATTTT
D gene: TRBD2; V gene: TRBV10-3; J gene: TRBJ2-1; clone size: .; CDR3 protein: CAISDPAGMNEQFF; CDR3 DNA: TGTGCCATCAGTGATCCAGCGGGGATGAATGAGCAGTTCTTC
D gene: TRBD2; V gene: TRBV12-3/TRBV12-4; J gene: TRBJ2-7; clone size: .; CDR3 protein: CASRKREGLYEQYF; CDR3 DNA: TGTGCCAGCAGGAAGCGGGAGGGCCTCTACGAGCAGTACTTC
D gene: TRBD1; V gene: TRBV24-1; J gene: TRBJ2-3; clone size: .; CDR3 protein: CATSDLPGQGKIPDTQYF; CDR3 DNA: TGTGCCACCAGTGATTTGCCGGGACAGGGGAAAATACCAGATACGCAGTATTTT
D gene: .; V gene: TRBV6-2/TRBV6-3; J gene: TRBJ2-1; clone size: many; CDR3 protein: CASTATSSYNGNEQFF; CDR3 DNA: TGTGCCAGCACCGCAACTAGCTCCTACAATGGGAATGAGCAGTTCTTC
D gene: TRBD2; V gene: TRBV6-2/TRBV6-3; J gene: TRBJ2-3; clone size: .; CDR3 protein: CASSSDERGGLATQYF; CDR3 DNA: TGTGCCAGCAGCTCGGACGAGCGGGGGGGCCTTGCTACGCAGTATTTT
D gene: .; V gene: TRBV30; J gene: TRBJ2-1; clone size: .; CDR3 protein: CAWSVARRNEQFF; CDR3 DNA: TGTGCCTGGAGCGTGGCGCGCCGCAATGAGCAGTTCTTC
D gene: .; V gene: TRBV12-3/TRBV12-4; J gene: TRBJ2-3; clone size: .; CDR3 protein: CASSLWRSPTDTQYF; CDR3 DNA: TGTGCCAGCAGTTTATGGAGATCTCCCACAGATACGCAGTATTTT
D gene: .; V gene: TRBV6-1; J gene: TRBJ2-3; clone size: .; CDR3 protein: CASTGQPSTDTQYF; CDR3 DNA: TGTGCCAGCACCGGACAACCGAGCACAGATACGCAGTATTTT
D gene: TRBD2; V gene: TRBV5-1; J gene: TRBJ2-1; clone size: .; CDR3 protein: CASSSGTSSVNEQFF; CDR3 DNA: TGCGCCAGCAGCTCCGGGACTAGCAGTGTGAATGAGCAGTTCTTC
D gene: .; V gene: TRBV27; J gene: TRBJ2-5; clone size: .; CDR3 protein: CASSPLQGDQETQYF; CDR3 DNA: TGTGCCAGCAGTCCCCTCCAGGGCGACCAAGAGACCCAGTACTTC
D gene: TRBD2; V gene: TRBV5-1; J gene: TRBJ2-3; clone size: .; CDR3 protein: CASSSSPGLAGLSTDTQYF; CDR3 DNA: TGCGCCAGCAGCTCCTCACCGGGACTAGCGGGACTTAGCACAGATACGCAGTATTTT
D gene: TRBD2; V gene: TRBV27; J gene: TRBJ2-7; clone size: .; CDR3 protein: CASRPRTSGILYNEQYF; CDR3 DNA: TGTGCCAGCAGACCCCGGACTAGCGGGATTCTATACAATGAGCAGTACTTC
D gene: TRBD1; V gene: TRBV12-5; J gene: TRBJ1-1; clone size: .; CDR3 protein: CASGLGTGGRNTEAFF; CDR3 DNA: TGTGCTAGTGGTTTAGGGACAGGGGGCCGGAACACTGAAGCTTTCTTT
D gene: .; V gene: TRBV28; J gene: TRBJ1-2; clone size: few; CDR3 protein: CASSINGLANYGYTF; CDR3 DNA: TGTGCCAGCAGTATCAACGGGTTAGCTAACTATGGCTACACCTTC
D gene: TRBD1; V gene: TRBV29-1; J gene: TRBJ1-1; clone size: few; CDR3 protein: CSGRDSQTFF; CDR3 DNA: TGCAGCGGGAGGGACAGTCAAACTTTCTTT
D gene: TRBD2; V gene: TRBV14; J gene: TRBJ2-5; clone size: .; CDR3 protein: CASSQEGLAGVSKTQYF; CDR3 DNA: TGTGCCAGCAGCCAAGAGGGACTAGCGGGAGTGTCGAAGACCCAGTACTTC
D gene: .; V gene: TRBV11-2; J gene: TRBJ2-5; clone size: .; CDR3 protein: CASSSDPGGETQYF; CDR3 DNA: TGTGCCAGCAGTTCGGACCCAGGCGGAGAGACCCAGTACTTC
D gene: .; V gene: TRBV25-1; J gene: TRBJ2-5; clone size: few; CDR3 protein: CASSETGYQETQYF; CDR3 DNA: TGTGCCAGCAGTGAAACGGGCTACCAAGAGACCCAGTACTTC
D gene: .; V gene: TRBV2; J gene: TRBJ1-2; clone size: .; CDR3 protein: CASSRGHLGGYGYTF; CDR3 DNA: TGTGCCAGCAGCAGGGGTCATCTGGGGGGCTATGGCTACACCTTC
D gene: .; V gene: TRBV3-1; J gene: TRBJ1-2; clone size: .; CDR3 protein: CASSQDLPITGWGYGYTF; CDR3 DNA: TGTGCCAGCAGCCAAGATTTGCCCATTACAGGGTGGGGCTATGGCTACACCTTC
D gene: .; V gene: TRBV6-2/TRBV6-3; J gene: TRBJ2-2; clone size: .; CDR3 protein: CASSYRHGADGELFF; CDR3 DNA: TGTGCCAGCAGTTATAGACACGGGGCTGACGGGGAGCTGTTTTTT
D gene: TRBD2; V gene: TRBV7-2; J gene: TRBJ2-5; clone size: .; CDR3 protein: CASSPGLAGGRKETQYF; CDR3 DNA: TGTGCCAGCAGCCCCGGACTAGCGGGGGGGCGAAAAGAGACCCAGTACTTC
D gene: TRBD1; V gene: TRBV18; J gene: TRBJ2-2; clone size: .; CDR3 protein: CASSPRTGRGTGELFF; CDR3 DNA: TGTGCCAGCTCACCACGGACAGGGCGCGGCACCGGGGAGCTGTTTTTT
D gene: .; V gene: TRBV4-3; J gene: TRBJ1-2; clone size: few; CDR3 protein: CASSQDRGTPYGYTF; CDR3 DNA: TGCGCCAGCAGCCAGGATAGGGGGACACCCTATGGCTACACCTTC
D gene: TRBD1; V gene: TRBV14; J gene: TRBJ2-5; clone size: many; CDR3 protein: CASSQAGQGRSQYF; CDR3 DNA: TGTGCCAGCAGCCAAGCCGGACAGGGAAGAAGTCAGTACTTC
D gene: TRBD1; V gene: TRBV7-9; J gene: TRBJ2-5; clone size: .; CDR3 protein: CASSLGTGDETQYF; CDR3 DNA: TGTGCCAGCAGCTTAGGGACAGGGGATGAGACCCAGTACTTC
D gene: TRBD2; V gene: TRBV6-5; J gene: TRBJ2-3; clone size: few; CDR3 protein: CASKGLAGVRADTQYF; CDR3 DNA: TGTGCCAGCAAGGGACTAGCGGGAGTTCGGGCAGATACGCAGTATTTT
D gene: TRBD2; V gene: TRBV6-1; J gene: TRBJ2-5; clone size: .; CDR3 protein: CASSVKSGGPGETQYF; CDR3 DNA: TGTGCCAGCAGCGTTAAAAGCGGGGGGCCGGGGGAGACCCAGTACTTC
D gene: .; V gene: TRBV18; J gene: TRBJ2-2; clone size: .; CDR3 protein: CASSARTLNTGELFF; CDR3 DNA: TGTGCCAGCTCGGCAAGGACATTGAACACCGGGGAGCTGTTTTTT
D gene: TRBD2; V gene: TRBV11-2; J gene: TRBJ2-1; clone size: .; CDR3 protein: CASSRSGGHYNEQFF; CDR3 DNA: TGTGCCAGCAGCCGTAGCGGGGGCCACTACAATGAGCAGTTCTTC